This T cell receptor beta chain was recorded in a study of regulatory T cells in long-lasting Graves disease. Trimming shortened V by 4 bases and J by 13 bases, and 13 bases separated the two germline ends. Germline V gene data show CDR1 as MGHDK and CDR2 as SYGVNS. The CDR3 is 11 amino acids. Time point here: persistent/refractory GD, antithyroid drugs over 5 years with positive TRAb. PBMC RNA was the source of the TCR library. Xi'an, China, was home to the endocrinology department that provided patients. Through Arm-PCR of CDR3 regions and iRepertoire HTBI primers, TCR beta libraries were built. TCRdb ran MiXCR on the multiplex PCR reads and lists one entry per CDR3 protein. The data show about 420,000 distinct CDR3 sequences, with 23% seen just once and approximately 26% held by the top ten.

The receptor's source is a female donor with Graves disease. The sequenced sample was peripheral blood mononuclear cells (PBMCs), obtained when the disease was refractory, from a patient treated with antithyroid drugs. The chain is built from TRBV25-1 and TRBJ2-5; D gene uncertain. CDR3 coding DNA: TGTGCCAGCAGTGTTGGGCCCCTTTGGTACTTC. It codes for CASSVGPLWYF.